This paragraph covers one T cell receptor (beta chain) sequence. What it binds is unknown. Time point reported: blood 4 weeks post-SBRT, at nephrectomy. Sample treatment: 15 Gy SBRT to primary tumor, nephrectomy 4 weeks later. Nephrectomy followed 15 Gy stereotactic body radiation by 4 weeks. The patient's renal cell carcinoma had clear cell pathology. The data derive from a study of radiation and T cells in renal cell carcinoma. Sequencing was performed with immunoSEQ multiplex PCR; in TCRdb, only in-frame clones are kept and a portion is missing. The repertoire holds around 100,000 clones, with around 83% as singletons. Germline CDR1 reads LNHDA; CDR2 reads SQIVND (reference sequence). Losses at the gene ends were 5 bases for V and 0 bases for J; bases not matched to a gene: 9. There are 17 residues in the CDR3. Study results and caveats: No pretreatment tumor biopsies were available for baseline clonotypes. In blood, top tumor clones expanded by 2 weeks, shrinking by 4.

Material: blood, obtained from a patient whose treatment included radiotherapy and nephrectomy. The source of this sequence is a man aged 55 to 69 with renal cell carcinoma. The chain combines TRBV19 with TRBJ2-1; TRBD2 aligns across 8 bases. The CDR3 sequence: CASSRSGAWGSYNEQFF. CDR3 sequence (DNA): TGTGCCAGTAGTCGTAGCGGGGCCTGGGGCTCCTACAATGAGCAGTTCTTC.